Each of the 24 T cell receptor beta chains below was sequenced from the same sample in a study of blood T cells in healthy people across ages. With a J-beta primer mix and a sample-barcoded 5' primer, a second PCR ran about 7 to 12 cycles. TCRdb re-derived calls from the 5' RACE reads in MiXCR, one entry per CDR3 protein. The profile shows roughly 1,800,000 distinct CDR3 sequences, 40% to 55% of them singletons. Sequenced input: blood. The source is a woman aged 40 to 49 in good health.

On this clonotype itself: Germline and junction disagree at one end, which may indicate a read error. The chain couples TRBV20-1 to TRBJ1-4; TRBD1 matches 7 bases. CDR1 and CDR2 (germline): DFQATT, SNEGSKA (reference sequence). This CDR3 is 13 amino acids long. The CDR3 loop reads CSASSQGGEKPFF. CDR3 bases: TGCAGTGCTAGTTCGCAGGGGGGGGAAAAACCGTTTTTT.

Here the CDR3 reads CASSLGGNQGPGETQYF. CDR3 coding DNA: TGTGCCAGCAGCTTAGGCGGAAATCAGGGACCGGGAGAGACCCAGTACTTC. The genes are TRBV13 and TRBJ2-5, with D possibly called TRBD1 or TRBD2 (5 bases each). The germline V gene has CDR1 PRHDT and CDR2 FYEKMQ (reference sequence). This CDR3 contains 17 residues. Trimming left V 0 bases short and J 4 bases short, with 18 bases between.

The rearrangement uses TRBV15 and TRBJ1-2; 8 positions agree with TRBD1. CDR3 length: 16 residues. V was pared by 5 bases and J by 4 bases, with 12 bases of the junction left unmatched. Germline V gene sequence: CDR1 LNHNV, CDR2 YYDKDF (reference sequence). CDR3: CATSRKGGQGGYGYTF. The CDR3 DNA follows: TGTGCCACCAGCCGCAAGGGTGGACAGGGTGGCTATGGCTACACCTTC.

The rearrangement links TRBV7-2 to TRBJ2-3; D is possibly TRBD1 (6 bases). This CDR3 spans 15 amino acids. V was cut by 0 bases and J by 2 bases, with 9 bases left in between. Per germline, CDR1 SGHTA and CDR2 FQGNSA. CDR3 sequence: CASSLAWDITDTQYF. The DNA of the CDR3 is TGTGCCAGCAGCTTAGCGTGGGACATCACAGATACGCAGTATTTT.

The chain combines TRBV7-2 with TRBJ2-3; a possible D gene is TRBD1 (5 bases). CDR1 is SGHTA, CDR2 FQGNSA, per germline. The CDR3 has 13 amino acids. Trimming removed 5 bases at V and 6 bases at J, with 12 bases between. The CDR3 protein is CASSPDSFDTQYF. As DNA, the CDR3 is TGTGCCAGCAGCCCCGACAGTTTCGATACGCAGTATTTT.

This clonotype was observed a single time. The V gene is TRBV5-1, the J gene TRBJ2-1, with a tentative D call TRBD2 (5 bases). This CDR3 is 17 amino acids long. From germline, CDR1 is SGHRS and CDR2 YFSETQ. Deletions cut 1 base from V and 0 bases from J, with 14 bases between. The CDR3 sequence is CASSLTARRSSYNEQFF. The CDR3 DNA follows: TGCGCCAGCAGCTTGACCGCCCGGAGGAGCTCCTACAATGAGCAGTTCTTC. Variable domain in full (rest from reference TRBV5-1 and TRBJ2-1): KAGVTQTPRYLIKTRGQQVTLSCSPISGHRSVSWYQQTPGQGLQFLFEYFSETQRNKGNFPGRFSGRQFSNSRSEMNVSTLELGDSALYLCASSLTARRSSYNEQFFGPGTRLTVL.

J is TRBJ2-6 and V is TRBV28, with 8 bases lining up with TRBD1. This CDR3 spans 18 amino acids. From germline, CDR1 is MDHEN and CDR2 SYDVKM. J lost 1 base, V lost 6 bases, and 11 bases had no gene match. The CDR3 protein is CASSSNRDRRSGANVLTF. The CDR3 DNA sequence: TGTGCCAGCAGCTCCAACCGGGACAGGCGGTCTGGGGCCAACGTCCTGACTTTC.

This chain links TRBV27 with TRBJ2-3; unclear D gene. The CDR3 has 12 residues. Germline V lookup: CDR1 MNHEY, CDR2 SMNVEV (reference sequence). The V end lost 5 bases, the J end lost 11 bases, and 14 bases lay between the germline ends. This CDR3 is CASSPPGPRQYF. CDR3 sequence (DNA): TGTGCCAGCAGTCCACCCGGCCCGCGGCAGTATTTT.

This clonotype appeared once. The chain couples TRBV6-2 or TRBV6-3 to TRBJ2-3; D is unclear. This CDR3 region has 12 residues. Deletions cut 2 bases from V and 8 bases from J, with 8 bases between. The germline CDR1 and CDR2 sequences are MNHEY and SVGEGT. This CDR3 is CASSYDPGTQYF. The CDR3 bases are TGTGCCAGCAGTTACGACCCGGGTACGCAGTATTTT.

The rearrangement uses TRBV11-3 and TRBJ2-5, with 9 bases matching TRBD2. The J segment lost 4 bases and the V segment lost 6 bases, leaving 18 bases of the junction unmatched. The CDR3 extends over 18 amino acids. The germline V gene has CDR1 SGHNT and CDR2 YENEEA. DNA for the CDR3: TGTGCCAGCAGACGTAACTCCCCCGGGACTAGCAATGTAGAGACCCAGTACTTC. It translates to CASRRNSPGTSNVETQYF.

The chain recombines TRBV28 with TRBJ2-3; D unresolved. The V end was cut by 6 bases, the J end by 4 bases, with 8 bases between. Germline assignment: CDR1 MDHEN and CDR2 SYDVKM. The CDR3 contains 12 residues. CDR3 in DNA: TGTGCCAGCAGAACCCCGGCAGATACGCAGTATTTT. Its protein product is CASRTPADTQYF.

In its sample, this clonotype was seen a few times. V is TRBV29-1 and J is TRBJ2-6, with D perhaps matching TRBD1 (6 bases). This CDR3 is 15 amino acids long. V was pared by 3 bases and J by 2 bases, with 11 bases between. The germline gives CDR1 SQVTM, CDR2 ANQGSEA. As DNA, the CDR3 is TGCAGCGTTGAGTACAGGGCGGCTGGGGCCAACGTCCTGACTTTC. It codes for CSVEYRAAGANVLTF.

The sample holds many counts of this clonotype. The chain has TRBV6-2 or TRBV6-3 and TRBJ2-1; possibly TRBD1 or TRBD2 for D (5 bases each). CDR1 and CDR2 (germline): MNHEY, SVGEGT. V lost 2 bases, J lost 7 bases, and 6 bases lay in between. This CDR3 comprises 12 residues. CDR3 sequence reads: CASSYGGNEQFF. The CDR3 bases are TGTGCCAGCAGTTACGGGGGAAATGAGCAGTTCTTC.

This clonotype was observed a few times. This chain uses TRBV27 with TRBJ1-5; a weak D match, TRBD1 (6 bases). V was shortened by 3 bases and J by 4 bases, with 10 bases between the two germline ends. CDR1 is MNHEY, CDR2 SMNVEV, per germline (reference sequence). This CDR3 is built from 14 residues. In nucleotides, the CDR3 is TGTGCCAGCAGTTTGGGGGCAGATAATCAGCCCCAGCATTTT. This translates into CASSLGADNQPQHF.

The V and J genes are TRBV10-3 and TRBJ1-4; TRBD1 matches 9 bases. V was clipped by 6 bases and J by 0 bases; unmatched bases: 5. Looked up from germline, CDR1 is ENHRY and CDR2 is SYGVKD. The CDR3 runs 16 residues. In DNA, the CDR3 is TGTGCCATCAGCCGGGGACAGGGCTCAACTAATGAAAAACTGTTTTTT. It is translated as CAISRGQGSTNEKLFF.

The genes are TRBV10-3 and TRBJ1-2; D uncertain. Trimming took 0 bases from V and 1 from J, leaving 6 bases between them. Germline lookup yields CDR1 ENHRY and CDR2 SYGVKD. This CDR3 has 14 amino acids. The CDR3 spells CAISESGDNYGYTF. CDR3 bases: TGTGCCATCAGTGAGTCCGGCGATAACTATGGCTACACCTTC.

This clonotype was detected a few times. V and J are TRBV27 and TRBJ2-7, with no clear D. V dropped 1 base and J dropped 3 bases, with 19 bases sitting between them. This CDR3 has 17 amino acids. Germline V gives CDR1 MNHEY, CDR2 SMNVEV (reference sequence). Here the CDR3 reads CASSLYPATRLSYEQYF. CDR3 coding DNA: TGTGCCAGCAGTTTATACCCCGCGACCCGGTTGAGCTACGAGCAGTACTTC.

This chain uses TRBV6-5 with TRBJ2-1, with D possibly being TRBD1 (6 bases). CDR1 and CDR2 (germline): MNHEY, SVGAGI. The CDR3 length is 16 residues. V lost 1 base and J lost 8, with 18 bases in between. The CDR3 spells CASSYLTGQKGDEQFF. CDR3 DNA: TGTGCCAGCAGTTACTTAACGGGACAAAAGGGTGATGAGCAGTTCTTC.

This clonotype has just a few counts. The chain carries TRBV4-1 and TRBJ1-2, with a weak D call TRBD1 (5 bases). V shed 2 bases and J shed 1 base, with 14 bases lying between them. The germline CDR1 and CDR2 sequences are MGHRA and YSYEKL. The CDR3 has 16 amino acids. The CDR3 spells CASSQTVTANNYGYTF. The CDR3 DNA reads as TGCGCCAGCAGCCAAACTGTGACAGCGAATAACTATGGCTACACCTTC.

The chain combines TRBV4-1 with TRBJ2-5; D may be TRBD1 (7 bases). CDR1 MGHRA and CDR2 YSYEKL come from the germline V gene. CDR3 length equals 15 residues. Trimming left V 4 bases short and J 2 bases short, with 14 bases between. The CDR3: CASSPGGTAQETQYF. The DNA of the CDR3 is TGCGCCAGCAGCCCCGGCGGGACAGCGCAAGAGACCCAGTACTTC.

This chain uses TRBV20-1 with TRBJ2-3; D is undetermined. From germline, CDR1 is DFQATT and CDR2 SNEGSKA (reference sequence). The CDR3 extends over 11 amino acids. The V end lost 3 bases, the J end lost 6 bases, and 7 bases lay between the germline ends. CDR3 protein: CSARARDTQYF. The DNA of the CDR3 is TGCAGTGCTAGGGCCAGGGATACGCAGTATTTT.

This chain uses TRBV5-1 with TRBJ2-5; 9 nucleotides agree with TRBD1. Germline lookup yields CDR1 SGHRS and CDR2 YFSETQ. The J segment lost 5 bases and the V segment lost 3 bases, leaving 11 bases of the junction unmatched. This CDR3 is built from 16 residues. The CDR3 nucleotides read TGCGCCAGCAGCTCGACAATACAGGGGGCGGGCGAGACCCAGTACTTC. Its protein is CASSSTIQGAGETQYF.

This chain connects TRBV11-2 to TRBJ2-5; D tentatively fits TRBD1 or TRBD2 (5 bases each). Germline V gene sequence: CDR1 SGHAT, CDR2 FQNNGV. This CDR3 comprises 17 residues. V was cut by 4 bases and J by 2 bases, with 20 bases left in between. The CDR3 region is CASSSGTLGPVQETQYF. For the CDR3, the DNA is TGTGCCAGCAGCTCCGGGACCCTGGGCCCGGTACAAGAGACCCAGTACTTC.

This clonotype was seen a single time. The genes are TRBV7-2 and TRBJ1-2; 9 positions match TRBD1. Germline CDR1 is SGHTA and CDR2 is FQGNSA. This CDR3 has 16 residues. The V and J ends lost 5 bases and 3 bases, in that order; junction bases with no gene match: 10. The CDR3 here is CASSLPETGGDYGYTF. CDR3 coding DNA: TGTGCCAGCAGCCTTCCAGAGACAGGGGGGGACTATGGCTACACCTTC.